Sequencing of this T cell receptor (beta chain) was carried out in a study of T cells in Graves' hyperthyroidism and ophthalmopathy. For the study at large: Any treatment followed the collection of peripheral blood at initial diagnosis.

Points from the study as a whole: Most clonotypes that expanded in the thyroid above 0.001 also showed up in blood.

This CDR3 is built from 13 residues. Looked up from germline, CDR1 is MNHNS and CDR2 is SASEGT. V shed 6 bases and J shed 0 bases, with 8 bases lying between them. TCR beta CDR3 sequences were amplified from RNA transcripts. The HTBI primer set was used in a first-round RT-PCR of the TCR CDR3. TCRdb re-analysed the multiplex PCR reads in MiXCR, keeping a single row per CDR3 protein. The sample contains about 520,000 distinct CDR3 sequences, less than 25% of which appear only once. Diagnoses used clinical symptoms, serum thyroxine and TRAb, thyroid ultrasound and orbital computed tomography. Cells are PBMCs isolated from approximately 9.2 ml of fresh blood. Remarks on this clonotype: Its target is unknown.

The chain recombines TRBV6-1 with TRBJ1-1; no firm D call. Sequenced input: blood. The receptor was isolated from a man aged 18 to 29 with Graves' hyperthyroidism. CDR3 residues: CASSIHLNTEAFF. The DNA for the CDR3 is TGTGCCAGCAGCATACACCTGAACACTGAAGCTTTCTTT.